The clone carrying this TCR beta chain showed up just once. The data are from a study of blood T cell repertoires in COVID-19. Overall study context: Sites across the United States, Italy and Spain contributed samples from acute and convalescent COVID-19. From T cells, B-cell-depleted T cells, or PBMCs came the material, which was cDNA or gDNA.

Per the original methods: Estimated nucleated cell counts came from reference gene primer amplification. Libraries were prepared by immunoSEQ multiplex PCR; TCRdb keeps only in-frame clonotypes and omits some of them. V and J calls and clone size follow that table, whereas D and trimming were derived from the DNA. The table lists about 89,000 clones, about nine tenths of them singletons, with around 16% in the top ten. The CDR3 runs to 15 residues. Germline loops: CDR1 SEHNR, CDR2 FQNEAQ (reference sequence). The V gene lost 1 base and the J gene lost 4 bases, with 13 bases spanning the gap. The TCR originated in a male donor with acute or convalescent COVID-19. The rearrangement joins TRBV7-9 to TRBJ1-2; D is uncertain. Sequenced input: peripheral blood. The CDR3 DNA sequence: TGTGCCAGCAGCTTAGGAGCCATACCGCGCTATGGCTACACCTTC. The encoded protein is CASSLGAIPRYGYTF.